The T cell receptor beta chain described here comes from a study of shared clonotypes between healthy human individuals. Study observations and caveats: The genetic and exposure-history diversity represented was limited by few donors. As a rule, naive subsets had a larger estimated richness than memory subsets.

As concerns this clone: The antigen is undetermined.

In the authors' workflow: Because ImmunoSEQ provided only junction sequences with no quality scores, the filtering differed. Data came from immunoSEQ multiplex PCR; TCRdb stores just in-frame clones and leaves some out. D and trimming come from the DNA, and the V and J calls and clone size come from that table. The repertoire includes under 850,000 clones, over 60% of them detected once, and more than 1.5% sits in the top ten. CD4+ cells underwent separation, giving CD45RA+ naive and CD45RA-negative memory subsets. The sample consisted of memory CD4+ T cells sorted from blood. Subset given: CD45RA-negative fraction. This sequence originates from a woman in her thirties in good health.

CDR3 in amino acids: CASSVDTNQPQHF. The CDR3 coding sequence is TGTGCCAGCAGCGTAGACACCAATCAGCCCCAGCATTTT. The gene calls are TRBV9 and TRBJ1-5, with D unresolved. Germline CDR1 reads SGDLS; CDR2 reads YYNGEE. The CDR3 is 13 amino acids. V lost 0 bases and J lost 3, with 4 bases in between.